Each of the 14 T cell receptor beta chains below was sequenced from the same sample in a study of PD-1 blockade in classical Hodgkin lymphoma. Assay: immunoSEQ multiplex PCR; the TCRdb copy retains only in-frame clones and omits some. The data show some 30,000 clones, around three quarters seen once. Time point of the sample: cycle 4 day 1 (C4D1), after 5 to 7 weeks of nivolumab. Brentuximab vedotin exposure varied among the patients, all of whom had relapsed after autologous stem cell transplantation. The sample in question was peripheral blood mononuclear cells (PBMCs), obtained before the fourth cycle of nivolumab. The receptors here all came from a human donor with classical Hodgkin lymphoma.

This clone was detected a few times. The rearrangement uses TRBV7-9 and TRBJ2-3, with D unclear. The CDR3 length is 13 residues. Germline values: CDR1 SEHNR, CDR2 FQNEAQ (reference sequence). The V end lost 10 bases, the J end lost 1 base, and 12 bases lay between the germline ends. The CDR3 DNA is TGTGCCACCCTGGAGAGCGGCACAGATACGCAGTATTTT. Its translation: CATLESGTDTQYF.

This chain joins TRBV2 and TRBJ2-1, with D unclear. The CDR3 is made up of 13 amino acids. Germline CDR1 SNHLY, CDR2 FYNNEI. Trimming cost V 1 base and J 9 bases, with 10 bases left between them. This chain's CDR3 is CASSEESRGEQFF. DNA for the CDR3: TGTGCCAGCAGTGAAGAGAGTCGAGGTGAGCAGTTCTTC.

The genes are TRBV6-5 and TRBJ1-6; D is undetermined. CDR3 length: 13 amino acids. The V gene lost 0 bases and the J gene lost 14 bases, with 11 bases spanning the gap. Per germline, CDR1 MNHEY and CDR2 SVGAGI. Here the CDR3 reads CASSYSIEGALHF. In DNA form, the CDR3 reads TGTGCCAGCAGTTACTCGATTGAGGGCGCCCTCCACTTT.

The CDR3 here is CAISESTGTGGHEQYF. The CDR3 coding sequence is TGTGCCATCAGTGAGTCGACCGGGACAGGGGGCCACGAGCAGTACTTC. J is TRBJ2-7 and V is TRBV10-3, with 12 bases identical to TRBD1. Germline CDR1 and CDR2: ENHRY and SYGVKD. Trimming at V came to 0 bases and at J to 5 bases, leaving 5 bases not matched to a gene. The CDR3 loop spans 16 amino acids.

V is TRBV12-2 and J is TRBJ1-6; the table's D call, TRBD1, was not checked against the DNA. TRBV12-2 corresponds to a pseudogene. The length of the CDR3 is 14 residues. The CDR3 DNA reads TGTGCAAGTCGTCCTGACAGGGAAGGCCCGTCTCTCCACTTT. It is translated as CASRPDREGPSLHF.

The rearrangement links TRBV25-1 to TRBJ2-5; maybe TRBD2 (5 bases). The V end lost 1 base, the J end lost 7 bases, and 10 bases lay between the germline ends. CDR3 size: 13 residues. Germline V gene sequence: CDR1 MGHDK, CDR2 SYGVNS. The CDR3: CASSESGKWTQYF. In DNA form, the CDR3 reads TGTGCCAGCAGTGAATCCGGGAAATGGACCCAGTACTTC.

The chain recombines TRBV6-1 with TRBJ2-1, with 8 nucleotides matching TRBD1. Germline CDR1 reads MNHNS; CDR2 reads SASEGT. Trimming removed 6 bases from V and 1 base from J; junction bases left unmatched: 5. The CDR3 loop spans 15 amino acids. The CDR3 bases are TGTGCCAGCAGGGGGACAGGCCATTCCTACAATGAGCAGTTCTTC. Residues: CASRGTGHSYNEQFF.

Sample share makes this clone medium-sized. The chain links TRBV29-1 to TRBJ1-5; 7 positions agree with TRBD1. Trimming took 0 bases from V and 6 from J; bases not matched to a gene: 5. This CDR3 contains 14 residues. CDR1 and CDR2 from the germline V gene are SQVTM and ANQGSEA. CDR3 nucleotides: TGCAGCGTTGAAGATCAGGGGGTCGGTCAGCCCCAGCATTTT. The encoded protein is CSVEDQGVGQPQHF.

The V gene is TRBV28, the J gene TRBJ2-5, with D perhaps matching TRBD1 (5 bases). CDR1 is MDHEN, CDR2 SYDVKM, per germline. The V end was cut by 1 base, the J end by 5 bases, with 11 bases between. The CDR3 spans 14 residues. This chain's CDR3 is CASSLYPPGETQYF. CDR3 DNA: TGTGCCAGCAGTTTATATCCCCCAGGGGAGACCCAGTACTTC.

This chain uses TRBV5-6 with TRBJ2-7; D remains unclear. The CDR3 has 13 amino acids. Per the germline V gene, CDR1 is SGHDT and CDR2 is YYEEEE. Trimming removed 0 bases at V and 2 bases at J, with 6 bases between. DNA for the CDR3: TGTGCCAGCAGCTTGGCAGGACCCTACGAGCAGTACTTC. Protein sequence: CASSLAGPYEQYF.

The chain links TRBV5-6 to TRBJ1-1, with TRBD1 identical over 7 bases. This CDR3 spans 14 amino acids. Germline V gene data show CDR1 as SGHDT and CDR2 as YYEEEE. The J segment lost 4 bases and the V segment lost 3 bases, leaving 6 bases of the junction unmatched. The CDR3 loop reads CASSWGDSGTEAFF. The DNA for the CDR3 is TGTGCCAGCAGCTGGGGGGACAGCGGCACTGAAGCTTTCTTT.

The gene calls are TRBV28 and TRBJ2-2, with D unclear. The CDR3 loop spans 12 amino acids. The germline V gene has CDR1 MDHEN and CDR2 SYDVKM. Trimming shortened V by 6 bases and J by 1 base, and 3 bases separated the two germline ends. CDR3 DNA sequence: TGTGCCAGCAGCCTGAACACCGGGGAGCTGTTTTTT. It yields the protein CASSLNTGELFF.

The gene calls are TRBV2 and TRBJ2-5; TRBD2 matches at 14 bases. Germline CDR1 and CDR2: SNHLY and FYNNEI. V dropped 4 bases and J dropped 3; count of bases not matched to a gene: 4. CDR3 length: 16 residues. CDR3 sequence: CASSGLAGGVKETQYF. The CDR3 DNA is TGTGCCAGCAGTGGACTAGCGGGGGGGGTCAAAGAGACCCAGTACTTC.

This chain connects TRBV6-4 to TRBJ1-2; 9 bases map to TRBD1. CDR1 is MRHNA and CDR2 is SNTAGT in the germline V gene. V lost 6 bases and J lost 3; bases outside the gene matches: 2. This CDR3 spans 13 amino acids. The CDR3 nucleotides read TGTGCCAGCAGGCGGACAGGGGACTATGGCTACACCTTC. Its protein product is CASRRTGDYGYTF.